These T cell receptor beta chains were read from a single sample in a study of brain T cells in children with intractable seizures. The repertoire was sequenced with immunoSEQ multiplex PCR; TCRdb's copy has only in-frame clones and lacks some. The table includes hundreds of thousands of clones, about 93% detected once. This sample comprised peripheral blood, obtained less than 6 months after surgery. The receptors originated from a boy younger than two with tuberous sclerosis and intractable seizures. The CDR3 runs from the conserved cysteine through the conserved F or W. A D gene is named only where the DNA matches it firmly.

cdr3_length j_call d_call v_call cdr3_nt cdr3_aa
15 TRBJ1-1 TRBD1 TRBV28 TGTGCCAGCAGGACCACAGGGGGGCGGTTCACTGAAGCTTTCTTT CASRTTGGRFTEAFF
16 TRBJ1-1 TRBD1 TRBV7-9 TGTGCCAGCAGCTCCCTGACAGGGGGTAGTGTCACTGAAGCTTTCTTT CASSSLTGGSVTEAFF
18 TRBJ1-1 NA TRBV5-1 TGCGCCAGCAGCCTCGCTGAGGGGAACCTACAGGGCCGCGGTCATGCTTTCTTT CASSLAEGNLQGRGHAFF
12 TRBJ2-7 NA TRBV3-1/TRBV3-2 TGTGCCAGCAGCCAAAACGGCTACGAGCAGTACTTC CASSQNGYEQYF
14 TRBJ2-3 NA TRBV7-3 TGTGCCAGCAGCCAGACGGCCGGCACAGATACGCAGTATTTT CASSQTAGTDTQYF
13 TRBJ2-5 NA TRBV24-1 TGTGCCACGCGGGGTAGGTCACAAGAGACCCAGTACTTC CATRGRSQETQYF
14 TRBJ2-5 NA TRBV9 TGTGCCAGCAGCGTAGCCCTACTAGGGGAGACCCAGTACTTC CASSVALLGETQYF
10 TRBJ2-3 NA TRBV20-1 TGCAGTGTTTTAATAGATACGCAGTATTTT CSVLIDTQYF
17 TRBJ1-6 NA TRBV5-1 TGCGCCAGCAGCGTCGGCCCAAGTAGCTCCTATAATTCACCCCTCCACTTT CASSVGPSSSYNSPLHF
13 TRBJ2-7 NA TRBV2 TGTGCCAGCAGTGAAGTAGAAGTCTACGAGCAGTACTTC CASSEVEVYEQYF
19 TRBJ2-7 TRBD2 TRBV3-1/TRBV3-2 TGTGCCAGCAGCCAAGCGGGGACTAGCGGGAGTCCCACCTTCTACGAGCAGTACTTC CASSQAGTSGSPTFYEQYF
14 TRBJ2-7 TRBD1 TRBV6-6 TGTGCCAGCAGTTACGACAGGGGGCATGGTGAGCAGTACTTC CASSYDRGHGEQYF
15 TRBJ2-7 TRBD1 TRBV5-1 TGCGCCAGCAGACAGATGGACAGGGGGCACTACGAGCAGTACTTC CASRQMDRGHYEQYF
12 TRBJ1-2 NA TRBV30 TGTGCCTGGAGTAAATCCGTCTATGGCTACACCTTC CAWSKSVYGYTF
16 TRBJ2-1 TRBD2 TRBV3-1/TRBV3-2 TGTGCCAGCAGCCAAGTCAGCGGGAGCTCCTACAATGAGCAGTTCTTC CASSQVSGSSYNEQFF
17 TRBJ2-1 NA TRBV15 TGTGCCACCAAATCGATTGGCGGGTGGAGCTCCTACAATGAGCAGTTCTTC CATKSIGGWSSYNEQFF
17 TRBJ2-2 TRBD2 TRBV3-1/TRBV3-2 TGTGCCAGCAGCCAATTACTAGCGGAATGGAACACCGGGGAGCTGTTTTTT CASSQLLAEWNTGELFF
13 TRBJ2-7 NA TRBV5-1 TGCGCCAGCAGCTTGGATTACAACTACGAGCAGTACTTC CASSLDYNYEQYF
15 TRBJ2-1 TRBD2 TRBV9 TGTGCCAGCAGCCCTTCAGCGGGATCCTACAATGAGCAGTTCTTC CASSPSAGSYNEQFF
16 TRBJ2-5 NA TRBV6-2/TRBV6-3 TGTGCCAGCAGTTACCCGGCCTCTTTACCCCAAGAGACCCAGTACTTC CASSYPASLPQETQYF